Each of the 11 T cell receptor beta chains below was sequenced from the same sample in a study of cytomegalovirus exposure and HLA in healthy donors. This PCR relied on a set of 60 Vbeta primers and 13 Jbeta primers. TCRdb keeps only in-frame clones here, not all; method: immunoSEQ multiplex PCR. The sample holds 30,000 to 35,000 clones. The sequenced sample consisted of PBMCs. These receptors were obtained from a woman aged 40-49 years in good health and CMV-seropositive.

The chain combines TRBV5-1 with TRBJ1-2; 9 bases fit TRBD1. CDR3 length: 14 residues. CDR1 is SGHRS and CDR2 is YFSETQ in the germline V gene. The V and J ends lost 5 bases and 6 bases, in that order; junction bases with no gene match: 8. The CDR3 bases are TGCGCCAGCAGGCGGACAGGGGTAAACGATGGCTACACCTTC. Translating it yields CASRRTGVNDGYTF.

Its frequency marks this clone as medium-sized. The chain uses TRBV5-1 and TRBJ2-3; possible D gene TRBD2, 5 bases. Germline lookup yields CDR1 SGHRS and CDR2 YFSETQ. V lost 1 base and J lost 6, with 12 bases in between. The CDR3 contains 14 residues. The chain's CDR3 is CASSLRGLGDTQYF. The CDR3 coding sequence is TGCGCCAGCAGCTTGAGAGGGCTTGGGGATACGCAGTATTTT.

The chain is built from TRBV10-3 and TRBJ1-1; 7 nucleotides match TRBD1. This CDR3 has 14 amino acids. Trimming removed 4 bases from V and 0 bases from J; junction bases left unmatched: 2. CDR1 is ENHRY and CDR2 is SYGVKD in the germline V gene. CDR3 DNA: TGTGCCATCAGTGGGACAGGTTTGAACACTGAAGCTTTCTTT. This encodes CAISGTGLNTEAFF.

The chain joins TRBV6-5 to TRBJ2-5; 8 bases match TRBD1. The V gene end was trimmed by 7 bases and the J gene end by 1 base; junction bases not matched to a gene: 5. This CDR3 spans 14 amino acids. The germline CDR1 and CDR2 sequences are MNHEY and SVGAGI. In DNA, the CDR3 is TGTGCCAGCACGAGGGGGACAGGCCAAGAGACCCAGTACTTC. Translating gives CASTRGTGQETQYF.

The rearrangement uses TRBV5-1 and TRBJ2-1, with D tentatively TRBD2 (5 bases). The germline V gene has CDR1 SGHRS and CDR2 YFSETQ. With 1 base removed from V and 5 bases from J, the gap between germline ends came to 16 bases. CDR3 length: 16 residues. The CDR3 spells CASSLYQTIPDNEQFF. The CDR3 DNA is TGCGCCAGCAGCTTGTACCAGACTATTCCAGACAATGAGCAGTTCTTC.

J is TRBJ2-7 and V is TRBV7-2, with D perhaps matching TRBD1 (7 bases). Trimming pared 5 bases from V and 2 bases from J, leaving 28 bases between. The CDR3 runs 19 residues. The germline gives CDR1 SGHTA, CDR2 FQGNSA. CDR3 DNA: TGTGCCAGCAGCCCAGTCATCACAGGGGAGGCGGTTAAGGCCTACGAGCAGTACTTC. Encoded protein: CASSPVITGEAVKAYEQYF.

V usage is TRBV6-5 and J usage is TRBJ2-7, with D possibly TRBD1 on 6 matching bases. CDR3 size: 14 residues. Germline V CDR1 and CDR2: MNHEY, SVGAGI. V gave up 11 bases and J gave up 4 bases, with 21 bases separating them. CDR3 in amino acids: CAVSLRDKGYEQYF. CDR3 bases: TGTGCCGTATCACTCCGGGACAAGGGGTACGAGCAGTACTTC.

The chain has TRBV19 and TRBJ2-7; 15 positions match TRBD2. J gave up 4 bases and V 5 bases, and 9 bases lay outside the gene matches. The CDR3 covers 17 residues. Germline assignment: CDR1 LNHDA and CDR2 SQIVND (reference sequence). CDR3 region: CASSVSSGTSGRYEQYF. CDR3 in DNA: TGTGCCAGTAGTGTTTCCTCCGGGACTAGCGGGAGGTACGAGCAGTACTTC.

The V call is TRBV19, the J call TRBJ2-1, with D perhaps matching TRBD2 (6 bases). The germline gives CDR1 LNHDA, CDR2 SQIVND (reference sequence). Trimming left V 3 bases short and J 9 bases short, with 15 bases between. The CDR3 has 14 residues. The CDR3 here is CASSMASAHSEQFF. CDR3 nucleotide sequence: TGTGCCAGTAGTATGGCTAGCGCCCACAGTGAGCAGTTCTTC.

The chain uses TRBV30 and TRBJ2-7; 8 bases map to TRBD1. The CDR3 extends over 15 amino acids. V shed 2 bases and J 3 bases; nucleotides not matched to a gene: 9. Germline V gene lookup returns CDR1 GTSNPN and CDR2 SVGIG (reference sequence). The CDR3 loop is CAWSTPDRVGYEQYF. CDR3 coding DNA: TGTGCCTGGAGTACTCCGGACAGGGTTGGCTACGAGCAGTACTTC. The entire variable domain, with the rest obtained from reference TRBV30 and TRBJ2-7, is as follows: SQTIHQWPATLVQPVGSPLSLECTVEGTSNPNLYWYRQAAGRGLQLLFYSVGIGQISSEVPQNLSASRPQDRQFILSSKKLLLSDSGFYLCAWSTPDRVGYEQYFGPGTRLTVT.

The gene calls are TRBV5-1 and TRBJ1-1; 7 bases match TRBD1. Germline CDR1 is SGHRS and CDR2 is YFSETQ. Germline trimming cut 7 bases from V and 3 bases from J; bases unmatched to any gene: 9. This CDR3 has 14 residues. CDR3 coding DNA: TGCGCCAGCGGGCAGGGGGTAAAGGACACTGAAGCTTTCTTT. Its translation is CASGQGVKDTEAFF.